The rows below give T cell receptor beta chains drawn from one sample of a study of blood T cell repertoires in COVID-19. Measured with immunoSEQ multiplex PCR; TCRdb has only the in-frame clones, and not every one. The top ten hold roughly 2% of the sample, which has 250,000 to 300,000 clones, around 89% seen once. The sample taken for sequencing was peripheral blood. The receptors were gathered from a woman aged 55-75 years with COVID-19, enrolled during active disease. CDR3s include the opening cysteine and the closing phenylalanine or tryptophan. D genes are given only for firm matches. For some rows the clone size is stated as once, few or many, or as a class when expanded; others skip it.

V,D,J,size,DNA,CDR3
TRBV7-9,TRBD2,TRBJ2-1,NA,TGTGCCAGCAGCCCCAGAATAGGACTAGCGGGGCACCTACATGAGCAGTTCTTC,CASSPRIGLAGHLHEQFF
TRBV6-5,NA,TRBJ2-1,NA,TGTGCCAGCAGTTCCGGCGGGTCCTTATACAATGAGCAGTTCTTC,CASSSGGSLYNEQFF
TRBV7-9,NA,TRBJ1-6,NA,TGTGCCAGCAGCTTACGGGGGGAAGGCTCACCCCTCCACTTT,CASSLRGEGSPLHF
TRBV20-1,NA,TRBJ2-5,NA,TGCAGTGGGCAGGGGCGAGAGACCCAGTACTTC,CSGQGRETQYF
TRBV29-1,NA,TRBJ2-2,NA,TGCAGCGTAAAGGGCCAGGGTAACACCGGGGAGCTGTTTTTT,CSVKGQGNTGELFF
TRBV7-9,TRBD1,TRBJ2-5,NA,TGTGCCAGCAGTTCCTCCATGAGGGGGCCGTACCAAGAGACCCAGTACTTC,CASSSSMRGPYQETQYF
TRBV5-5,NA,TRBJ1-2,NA,TGTGCCAGCAGCCAGACAGGAGACTATGGCTACACCTTC,CASSQTGDYGYTF
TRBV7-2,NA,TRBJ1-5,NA,TGTGCCAGCAGCCTTGAGGGCCTCAATCAGCCCCAGCATTTT,CASSLEGLNQPQHF
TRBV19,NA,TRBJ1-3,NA,TGTGCCAGTAGTATAGTGTCGGGAAACACCATATATTTT,CASSIVSGNTIYF
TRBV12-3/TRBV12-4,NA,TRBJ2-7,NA,TGTGCCAGCAGCTACAGGGACGAGCAGTACTTC,CASSYRDEQYF
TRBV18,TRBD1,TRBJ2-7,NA,TGTGCCAGCTCACCCCAAACAGGGGGTTACTACGAGCAGTACTTC,CASSPQTGGYYEQYF
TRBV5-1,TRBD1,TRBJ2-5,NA,TGCGCCAGCAGCTTGCTAGGAACAGGGGGCAGAGAGACCCAGTACTTC,CASSLLGTGGRETQYF
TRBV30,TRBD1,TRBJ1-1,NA,TGTGCCTGGAGTGTACCCGACAGGGGGAACACTGAAGCTTTCTTT,CAWSVPDRGNTEAFF
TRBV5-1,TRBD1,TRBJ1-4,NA,TGCGCCAGCAGCTGGGGACAGGGACTTAATGAAAAACTGTTTTTT,CASSWGQGLNEKLFF
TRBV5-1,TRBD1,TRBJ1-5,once,TGCGCCAGCAGCCCTCTTACAGGGGACAATCAGCCCCAGCATTTT,CASSPLTGDNQPQHF
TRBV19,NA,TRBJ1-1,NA,TGTGCCAGTAGTTGGGGGAGGAGTGAAGCTTTCTTT,CASSWGRSEAFF
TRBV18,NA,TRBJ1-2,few,TGTGCCAGCTCACCATCAGGGTACTATGGCTACACCTTC,CASSPSGYYGYTF
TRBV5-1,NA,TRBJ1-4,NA,TGCGCCAGCAGCTTGGCCGGGCAGGGTGAAGGAAAACTGTTTTTT,CASSLAGQGEGKLFF
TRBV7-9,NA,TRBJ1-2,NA,TGTGCCAGCAGCTTAGGGGCAGGGGCTCTCTATGGCTACACCTTC,CASSLGAGALYGYTF
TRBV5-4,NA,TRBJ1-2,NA,TGTGCCAGCAGCTTGGCCCCGGGGACAAACTATGGCTACACCTTC,CASSLAPGTNYGYTF
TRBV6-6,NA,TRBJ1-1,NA,TGTGCCAGCTACAGGGCAGGGACTGAAGCTTTCTTT,CASYRAGTEAFF
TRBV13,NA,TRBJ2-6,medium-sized,TGTGCCAGCAGCCTAGAAGGCCTCCAGGGGACTGGGGCCAACGTCCTGACTTTC,CASSLEGLQGTGANVLTF
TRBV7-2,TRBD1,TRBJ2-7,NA,TGTGCCAGCAGCTCCCCAATAGGACAGGGTGCCTACGAGCAGTACTTC,CASSSPIGQGAYEQYF
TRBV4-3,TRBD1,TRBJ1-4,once,TGCGCCAGCAGCTTCCGGGACAGGGGAAATGAAAAACTGTTTTTT,CASSFRDRGNEKLFF
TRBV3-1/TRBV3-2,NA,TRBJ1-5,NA,TGTGCCAGCAGCCAACGAGGGGAGGATCAGCCCCAGCATTTT,CASSQRGEDQPQHF
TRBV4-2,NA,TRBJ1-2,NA,TGTGCCAGCAGCCAAGTCTCAGGGGACCGTGGCTACACCTTC,CASSQVSGDRGYTF
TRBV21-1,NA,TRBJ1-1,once,TGTGCCAGCAGCAAAGAAGCGATTACGAACACTGAAGCTTTCTTT,CASSKEAITNTEAFF
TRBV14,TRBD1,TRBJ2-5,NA,TGTGCCAGCAGCCAACCACATACAGGGGGCGCGGAGACCCAGTACTTC,CASSQPHTGGAETQYF
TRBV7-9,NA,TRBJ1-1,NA,TGTGCCAGCAGCTTAGTCGGGGGTGGAGGATTACTAAACACTGAAGCTTTCTTT,CASSLVGGGGLLNTEAFF
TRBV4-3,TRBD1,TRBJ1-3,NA,TGCGCCAGCAGCCACCTTGGACAGGCTCACACCATATATTTT,CASSHLGQAHTIYF
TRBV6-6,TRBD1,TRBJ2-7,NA,TGTGCCAGCTCGCGCGGGCAGGGGGCCTACGAGCAGTACTTC,CASSRGQGAYEQYF
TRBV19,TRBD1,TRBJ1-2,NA,TGTGCCAGTGCAACCGGGACAGGCGCCCTAGGCTACACCTTC,CASATGTGALGYTF
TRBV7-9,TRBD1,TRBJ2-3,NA,TGTGCCAGCAGCTTGAATGACAGGGGCACAGATACGCAGTATTTT,CASSLNDRGTDTQYF
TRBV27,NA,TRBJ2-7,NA,TGTGCCAGCAGCGATGACAGGCAAGCCCAGGTCTACGAGCAGTACTTC,CASSDDRQAQVYEQYF
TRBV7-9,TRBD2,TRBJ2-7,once,TGTGCCAGCGGCACGGGGGGGGCCGGCGAGCAGTACTTC,CASGTGGAGEQYF
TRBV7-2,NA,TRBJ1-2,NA,TGTGCCAGCAGCTTAGCCCCTCAGGCGAACTATGGCTACACCTTC,CASSLAPQANYGYTF
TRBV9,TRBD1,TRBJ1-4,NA,TGTGCCAGCAGCGTAGACAGGGGGACTAATGAAAAACTGTTTTTT,CASSVDRGTNEKLFF
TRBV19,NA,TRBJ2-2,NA,TGTGCCAGTAGTATCCAGGTGAACACCGGGGAGCTGTTTTTT,CASSIQVNTGELFF
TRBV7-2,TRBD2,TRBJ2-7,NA,TGTGCCAGCAGCTTAGGGCCGGGACTAGCGAGATCCTACGAGCAGTACTTC,CASSLGPGLARSYEQYF
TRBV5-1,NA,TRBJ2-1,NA,TGCGCCAGCAGGTACTACAATGAGCAGTTCTTC,CASRYYNEQFF
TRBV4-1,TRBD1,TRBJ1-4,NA,TGCGCCAGCAGCGCCCGGACAGGGGGACCTAATGAAAAACTGTTTTTT,CASSARTGGPNEKLFF
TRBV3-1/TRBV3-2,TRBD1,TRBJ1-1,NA,TGTGCCAGCAGTCTACAGGGGGCCCACACTGAAGCTTTCTTT,CASSLQGAHTEAFF
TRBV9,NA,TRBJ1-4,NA,TGTGCCAGCAGCGTAGAACCCAGGGCAACTAATGAAAAACTGTTTTTT,CASSVEPRATNEKLFF
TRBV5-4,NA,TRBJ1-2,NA,TGTGCCAGCAGCTTGGTCCCGTGGCAGAAGAGGGATAACTATGGCTACACCTTC,CASSLVPWQKRDNYGYTF
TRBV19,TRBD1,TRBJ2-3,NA,TGTGCCAGTAGTATTAGTGCAGGGGGCAGCACAGATACGCAGTATTTT,CASSISAGGSTDTQYF
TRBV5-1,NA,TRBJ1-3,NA,TGCGCCAGCAGCTTGACAGACCCTGGAAACACCATATATTTT,CASSLTDPGNTIYF
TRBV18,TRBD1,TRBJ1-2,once,TGTGCCAGCTCACCGGACAGGGGAAACTATGGCTACACCTTC,CASSPDRGNYGYTF
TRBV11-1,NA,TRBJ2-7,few,TGTGCCAGCAGCTTCGCTGCCAGCCGGGGAGAGCAGTACTTC,CASSFAASRGEQYF
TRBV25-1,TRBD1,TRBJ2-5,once,TGTGCCAGCAGTGAGACCCGGGACAGGGAGACCCAGTACTTC,CASSETRDRETQYF
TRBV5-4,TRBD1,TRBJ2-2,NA,TGTGCCAGCAGCCCGGACAGGGGGAAGACCGGGGAGCTGTTTTTT,CASSPDRGKTGELFF